These 23 T cell receptor beta chains share one sample of origin, sequenced in a study of regulatory T cells in long-lasting Graves disease. The authors built TCR beta libraries using iRepertoire HTBI primers and Arm-PCR of CDR3 regions. TCRdb reprocessed the multiplex PCR reads with MiXCR, giving one entry per CDR3 protein. This table has around 450,000 distinct CDR3 sequences, around a fifth appearing once. Time point described: persistent/refractory GD, antithyroid drugs over 5 years with positive TRAb. There was RNA extracted from PBMCs, and the TCR library was made from it. The sequencing here drew on peripheral blood mononuclear cells (PBMCs), taken when the disease was refractory, from a patient treated with antithyroid drugs. All receptors derive from a female donor with Graves disease.

The table lists this clonotype with many counts. The chain carries TRBV24-1 and TRBJ2-2; TRBD1 matches at 7 bases. CDR1 and CDR2 (germline): KGHDR, SFDVKD. The CDR3 is made up of 17 amino acids. Trimming took 4 bases from V and 4 from J; bases not matched to a gene: 11. The DNA of the CDR3 is TGTGCCACCAGTGACCCGGCTACAGGGGAAGGCACCGGGGAGCTGTTTTTT. This codes for CATSDPATGEGTGELFF.

This clonotype was picked up a small number of times. The V gene is TRBV7-6, the J gene TRBJ2-3, with TRBD2 identical over 13 bases. V lost 5 bases and J lost 4; bases outside the gene matches: 3. CDR1 is SGHVS and CDR2 is FNYEAQ in the germline V gene. This CDR3 spans 15 amino acids. This CDR3 reads CASSRTSGRSDTQYF. CDR3 bases: TGTGCCAGCAGCCGGACTAGCGGGAGATCAGATACGCAGTATTTT.

The sample holds many counts of this clonotype. The chain combines TRBV6-1 with TRBJ2-5; D is possibly TRBD2 (5 bases). The germline CDR1 and CDR2 sequences are MNHNS and SASEGT. Trimming took off 5 bases at V and 4 bases at J, with 17 bases between the two ends. CDR3 length: 15 amino acids. The CDR3 loop is CASSLTQLGGETQYF. DNA for the CDR3: TGTGCCAGCAGTCTGACACAACTAGGAGGAGAGACCCAGTACTTC.

The chain has TRBV3-1 and TRBJ1-2; D gene uncertain. Trimming took off 1 base at V and 2 bases at J, with 8 bases between the two ends. Germline V gives CDR1 LGHDT, CDR2 YNNKEL (reference sequence). This CDR3 comprises 14 residues. Written as DNA, the CDR3 is TGTGCCAGCAGCCAAGTCAGAGGGAACTATGGCTACACCTTC. Its translation is CASSQVRGNYGYTF.

In its sample, this clonotype was seen many times. This chain connects TRBV29-1 to TRBJ1-2; D uncertain. The CDR3 has 14 amino acids. Trimming cost V 6 bases and J 3 bases, with 17 bases left between them. From germline, CDR1 is SQVTM and CDR2 ANQGSEA. The CDR3 sequence is CSVRWTTSDYGYTF. CDR3 nucleotide sequence: TGCAGCGTCCGATGGACGACGTCCGACTATGGCTACACCTTC.

The V call is TRBV4-3, the J call TRBJ2-1; 8 bases match TRBD2. This CDR3 is built from 16 residues. The germline CDR1 and CDR2 sequences are LGHNA and YSLEER. V lost 4 bases to trimming and J lost 5 bases; unmatched junction nucleotides: 10. CDR3 sequence: CASSRLEGLDHNEQFF. The CDR3 nucleotides are TGCGCCAGCAGCCGACTGGAGGGACTAGACCACAATGAGCAGTTCTTC.

This clonotype was observed at least ten times. This sequence joins TRBV28 and TRBJ1-2; D unresolved. Germline V CDR1 and CDR2: MDHEN, SYDVKM. V lost 3 bases, J lost 0 bases, and 8 bases lay in between. The CDR3 has 14 amino acids. The CDR3 is CASSLPGSNYGYTF. The CDR3 DNA reads as TGTGCCAGCAGTTTGCCAGGTTCTAACTATGGCTACACCTTC.

CDR3 region: CASSLDRDGGNTIYF. CDR3 DNA: TGTGCCAGCAGCCTCGACAGGGACGGTGGAAACACCATATATTTT. The genes are TRBV7-2 and TRBJ1-3; 7 bases are a match to TRBD1. CDR1 is SGHTA, CDR2 FQGNSA, per germline. J was trimmed by 3 bases and V by 5 bases; bases with no gene match: 7. The CDR3 covers 15 residues.

About this clonotype: This may be a read error, as it is one base from a much larger clone. The chain links TRBV29-1 to TRBJ2-7, with 13 positions matching TRBD2. This CDR3 region has 13 residues. Germline-derived CDR1 and CDR2 are SQVTM and ANQGSEA. Unmatched junction bases numbered 2, after V lost 5 bases and J lost 4 bases. For the CDR3, the DNA is TGCAGCGTTAGGACTAGCGGGAGTTACGAGCAGTACTTC. Translating it yields CSVRTSGSYEQYF.

At least ten counts were recorded for this clonotype. The J gene is TRBJ1-1, the V gene TRBV28; TRBD1 is a possible D gene (6 bases). The germline gives CDR1 MDHEN, CDR2 SYDVKM. V was pared by 4 bases and J by 7 bases, with 13 bases between. The CDR3 covers 13 residues. The chain's CDR3 is CASSSVQGYEAFF. In DNA form, the CDR3 reads TGTGCCAGCAGTTCCGTACAGGGATATGAAGCTTTCTTT.

The chain recombines TRBV27 with TRBJ2-2; D not resolved. The CDR3 is 14 amino acids. The V end lost 3 bases, the J end lost 4 bases, and 9 bases lay between the germline ends. Germline lookup yields CDR1 MNHEY and CDR2 SMNVEV (reference sequence). CDR3 nucleotides: TGTGCCAGCAGTTTCGGTCTAGGCACCGGGGAGCTGTTTTTT. Its translation: CASSFGLGTGELFF.

This clonotype showed up many times. V and J are TRBV13 and TRBJ1-1, with a tentative D call TRBD1 (5 bases). Trimming removed 3 bases from V and 6 bases from J, with 17 bases in between. Germline CDR1 PRHDT, CDR2 FYEKMQ (reference sequence). The CDR3 consists of 15 residues. The CDR3, as DNA: TGTGCCAGCAGCTTCACCACACTGGGGCCCGCTGAAGCTTTCTTT. The encoded protein is CASSFTTLGPAEAFF.

This clonotype was recorded at least ten times. The chain recombines TRBV7-9 with TRBJ2-7; 7 nucleotides line up with TRBD2. The ends lost 7 bases at V and 3 bases at J; junction bases unmatched: 9. The CDR3 loop spans 14 amino acids. From germline, CDR1 is SEHNR and CDR2 FQNEAQ (reference sequence). CDR3 amino acids: CASTSRGTNYEQYF. CDR3 bases: TGTGCCAGCACCTCCCGTGGGACTAACTACGAGCAGTACTTC.

This clonotype has ten or more counts. The chain combines TRBV28 with TRBJ1-1, with 8 bases fitting TRBD1. In germline, CDR1 is MDHEN, CDR2 SYDVKM. V gave up 7 bases and J gave up 6 bases; unmatched junction bases: 13. The CDR3 runs to 15 residues. The CDR3, as DNA: TGTGCCAGCACTGAGCCGGGACAGGAGATTCCTGAAGCTTTCTTT. It codes for CASTEPGQEIPEAFF. The whole variable domain, filled in from reference TRBV28 and TRBJ1-1, reads DVKVTQSSRYLVKRTGEKVFLECVQDMDHENMFWYRQDPGLGLRLIYFSYDVKMKEKGDIPEGYSVSREKKERFSLILESASTNQTSMYLCASTEPGQEIPEAFFGQGTRLTVV.

In its sample, this clonotype was seen a few times. V gene TRBV2 combines with J gene TRBJ2-3; D call uncertain. Trimming left V 7 bases short and J 6 bases short, with 14 bases between. CDR3 length: 13 amino acids. CDR1 and CDR2 from the germline V gene are SNHLY and FYNNEI. In DNA form, the CDR3 reads TGTGCCAGCATCCAAATCGCCGGGGATACGCAGTATTTT. It specifies CASIQIAGDTQYF.

The chain carries TRBV27 and TRBJ1-5, with a tentative D call TRBD1 (6 bases). V lost 5 bases and J lost 4, with 18 bases in between. CDR1 and CDR2 (germline): MNHEY, SMNVEV (reference sequence). The CDR3 contains 16 residues. The CDR3: CASSPRGDNTNQPQHF. As DNA, the CDR3 is TGTGCCAGCAGTCCTAGGGGGGACAACACTAATCAGCCCCAGCATTTT.

This clonotype has a handful of counts. The CDR3 is CAWRTAANTIYF. The CDR3 coding sequence is TGTGCCTGGAGGACGGCTGCAAACACCATATATTTT. The chain links TRBV30 to TRBJ1-3; D is ambiguous. The CDR3 consists of 12 residues. The germline gives CDR1 GTSNPN, CDR2 SVGIG (reference sequence). V was shortened by 3 bases and J by 6 bases, with 9 bases between the two germline ends.

This clonotype was seen a few times. The chain carries TRBV7-2 and TRBJ2-1, with a possible D match to TRBD2 (5 bases). CDR1 and CDR2 (germline): SGHTA, FQGNSA. This CDR3 spans 13 amino acids. V was pared by 8 bases and J by 10 bases, with 18 bases between. The CDR3 DNA sequence: TGTGCCAGCGGTCCGGCGGAGGCCCGGGAGCAGTTCTTC. This codes for CASGPAEAREQFF. Combining the CDR3 with reference TRBV7-2 and TRBJ2-1 gives the whole variable domain GAGVSQSPSNKVTEKGKDVELRCDPISGHTALYWYRQSLGQGLEFLIYFQGNSAPDKSGLPSDRFSAERTGGSVSTLTIQRTQQEDSAVYLCASGPAEAREQFFGPGTRLTVL.

This clonotype has a count of ten or more. This chain connects TRBV12-3 or TRBV12-4 to TRBJ2-5; D perhaps matches TRBD1 (6 bases). V shed 1 base and J shed 2 bases, with 11 bases lying between them. This CDR3 has 15 residues. In DNA form, the CDR3 reads TGTGCCAGCAGTTTAGGGACAGTTCTACAAGAGACCCAGTACTTC. Translating it yields CASSLGTVLQETQYF.

There are many counts of this clonotype. The chain recombines TRBV28 with TRBJ2-1; tentatively, D is TRBD2 (6 bases). Trimming removed 2 bases from V and 3 bases from J, with 11 bases in between. The length of the CDR3 is 15 residues. From germline, CDR1 is MDHEN and CDR2 SYDVKM. This CDR3 reads CASSLGGTGYNEQFF. In DNA form, the CDR3 reads TGTGCCAGCAGTTTAGGCGGGACGGGCTACAATGAGCAGTTCTTC.

This clonotype has ten or more counts. The rearrangement joins TRBV27 to TRBJ2-7; tentatively, D is TRBD1 or TRBD2 (5 bases each). The CDR3 loop spans 14 amino acids. Germline V gene sequence: CDR1 MNHEY, CDR2 SMNVEV (reference sequence). Trimming stripped 1 base from V and 2 bases from J, with 9 bases between. The CDR3 protein is CASSLWTGPYEQYF. The CDR3, as DNA: TGTGCCAGCAGTTTATGGACGGGGCCCTACGAGCAGTACTTC.

The chain combines TRBV3-1 with TRBJ2-2, with TRBD2 matching 7 bases. The CDR3 has 14 residues. From germline, CDR1 is LGHDT and CDR2 YNNKEL (reference sequence). The trim removed 5 bases at V and 7 bases at J, leaving 7 bases unmatched. Here the CDR3 DNA reads TGTGCCAGCAGCTTCCGGCTAGCGGTCGGGGAGCTGTTTTTT. Its protein is CASSFRLAVGELFF.

This clonotype was seen a few times. Written as DNA, the CDR3 is TGCGCCAGCAGCCCTCACCATCCGGGACAACCCAAGGAGCAGTACTTC. Protein: CASSPHHPGQPKEQYF. J is TRBJ2-7 and V is TRBV4-1; weak D call: TRBD1 (6 bases). Trimming stripped 4 bases from V and 7 bases from J, with 23 bases between. Germline values: CDR1 MGHRA, CDR2 YSYEKL. The CDR3 loop spans 16 amino acids.